The entry below describes one T cell receptor (beta chain). The antigen remains undetermined. This sample is part of a study of radiotherapy plus CTLA-4 blockade in lung cancer. Study as a whole: Disease control was seen in about 30% of patients, objective responses in 15% to 20%. Study-level points and caveats: Blood-borne expansion of tumor-derived TCR clones followed radiotherapy plus ipilimumab. Reports state that early shifts in blood T cell clones, with interferon-beta, best predicted response.

From germline, CDR1 is MGHRA and CDR2 YSYEKL. The CDR3 spans 15 residues. The germline V and J ends were trimmed by 1 base and 1 base, with 10 bases remaining between them. Sequenced by immunoSEQ multiplex PCR; TCRdb stores in-frame clones only, minus some. The table includes roughly 98,000 clones, under 85% detected once. The V gene is TRBV4-1, the J gene TRBJ1-2, with TRBD1 as a possible D gene (5 bases). This specimen consisted of peripheral blood, obtained from a patient treated with radiotherapy plus ipilimumab. This receptor was taken from a human donor with non-small cell lung cancer that progressed on radiotherapy plus ipilimumab. This CDR3 is CASSQGGRDNYGYTF. The CDR3 DNA reads as TGCGCCAGCAGCCAAGGGGGCAGGGATAACTATGGCTACACCTTC.